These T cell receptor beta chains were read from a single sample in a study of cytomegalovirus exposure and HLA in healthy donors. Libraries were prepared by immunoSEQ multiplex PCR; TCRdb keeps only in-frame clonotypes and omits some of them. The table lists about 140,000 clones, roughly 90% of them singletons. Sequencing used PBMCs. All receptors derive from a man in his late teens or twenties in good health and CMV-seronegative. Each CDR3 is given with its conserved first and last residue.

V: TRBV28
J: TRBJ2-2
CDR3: CASSLYGENTGELFF

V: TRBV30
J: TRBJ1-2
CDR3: CAWSRTGNYGYTF

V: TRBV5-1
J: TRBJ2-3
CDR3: CASSPGESTDTQYF

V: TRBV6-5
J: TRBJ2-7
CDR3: CASSYMGEEAYEQYF

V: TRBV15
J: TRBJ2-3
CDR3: CATSRDLGAGQGSLWVETDTQYF

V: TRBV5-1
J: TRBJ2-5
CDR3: CASSLAGVLGTQYF

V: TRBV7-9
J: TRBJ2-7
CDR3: CASSLGSQNEQYF

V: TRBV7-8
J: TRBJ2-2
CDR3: CASSFSPNTGELFF

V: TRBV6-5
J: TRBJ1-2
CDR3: CASSTGTSSYGYTF

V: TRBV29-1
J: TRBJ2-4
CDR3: CSVEDLGGRGVNIQYF

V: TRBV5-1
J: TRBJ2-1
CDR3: CASSLARTLGAQQFF

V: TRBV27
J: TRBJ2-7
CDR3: CASSLYLAGVHEQYF

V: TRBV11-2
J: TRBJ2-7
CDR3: CASSANRAEQYF

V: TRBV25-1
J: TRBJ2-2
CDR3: CASSESLFAGELFF

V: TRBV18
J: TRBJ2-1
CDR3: CASSPGVAGALREQFF

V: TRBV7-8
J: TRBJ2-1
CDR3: CASSQNTGYYNEQFF

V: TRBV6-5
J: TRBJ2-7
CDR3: CASTSQRTYEQYF

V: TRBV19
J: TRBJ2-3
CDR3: CASSRGDTQYF